This T cell receptor beta chain comes out of a study of shared T cell receptors in the human thymus. CDR3 size: 17 residues. V lost 4 bases and J lost 4; bases outside the gene matches: 12. CDR1 LGHNA and CDR2 YSLEER come from the germline V gene. The protocol was immunoSEQ multiplex PCR, while the TCRdb copy is restricted to in-frame clones and leaves out a portion. The sample lists approximately 730,000 clones; 80% to 90% were seen once. The same sample was also used in a study of human thymus T cells. This second report adds: Obtained as resections during corrective heart surgery, the thymus tissue was then studied. An apparent bias in V and J gene usage was seen in thymic and blood repertoires. As related research reported, thymic repertoires overlapped highly among unrelated individuals.

The chain is built from TRBV4-3 and TRBJ1-1, with 10 bases matching TRBD1. Sequencing was performed on thymocytes. The sequence was obtained from a girl under two years old with a congenital heart defect. The CDR3, as DNA: TGCGCCAGCAGCCCATGGCACGGGACAGGGGTTGGCACTGAAGCTTTCTTT. Amino acid sequence: CASSPWHGTGVGTEAFF.